Below, 24 T cell receptor beta chains from the same sample are listed, as sequenced in a study of cytomegalovirus exposure and HLA in healthy donors. Repertoires were generated with immunoSEQ multiplex PCR, while TCRdb's copy carries only in-frame clones and drops some. Of 150,000 to 250,000 clones listed, around 84% are singletons. The specimen sequenced was PBMCs. The receptors were sampled from a woman aged 25 to 39 in good health and CMV-seropositive.

The rearrangement uses TRBV11-3 and TRBJ2-1; 12 bases line up with TRBD1. The germline gives CDR1 SGHNT, CDR2 YENEEA. J gave up 10 bases and V 5 bases, and 12 bases lay outside the gene matches. The CDR3 sequence is 16 residues long. For the CDR3, the DNA is TGTGCCAGCAGCCTACCCCCGGGACAGGGGGCTAGGGAGCAGTTCTTC. Its protein is CASSLPPGQGAREQFF.

The genes are TRBV16 and TRBJ1-2, with TRBD1 identical over 7 bases. From germline, CDR1 is KGHSY and CDR2 FQNENV. CDR3 length: 15 amino acids. V shed 0 bases and J 8 bases; nucleotides not matched to a gene: 9. In nucleotides, the CDR3 is TGTGCCAGCAGCCAATCGGTGACAGGGCAGGGAGGCTACACCTTC. This gives the protein CASSQSVTGQGGYTF.

The J gene is TRBJ2-2, the V gene TRBV7-9; D perhaps matches TRBD2 (6 bases). The CDR3 runs 14 residues. V was pared by 3 bases and J by 5 bases, with 10 bases between. The germline gives CDR1 SEHNR, CDR2 FQNEAQ (reference sequence). CDR3 amino acids: CASSFRRGTGELFF. In nucleotides, the CDR3 is TGTGCCAGCAGCTTTCGTCGGGGGACCGGGGAGCTGTTTTTT.

The chain joins TRBV4-2 to TRBJ2-1, with D perhaps matching TRBD2 (6 bases). In germline, CDR1 is LGHNA, CDR2 YNFKEQ. V gave up 0 bases and J gave up 10 bases, with 16 bases separating them. This CDR3 is built from 15 residues. DNA of the CDR3: TGTGCCAGCAGCCAAGATCGAGGAGGGGCCCAAGAGCAGTTCTTC. It translates to CASSQDRGGAQEQFF.

V usage is TRBV30 and J usage is TRBJ1-3, with TRBD1 identical over 10 bases. Looked up from germline, CDR1 is GTSNPN and CDR2 is SVGIG (reference sequence). CDR3 length: 15 amino acids. The J segment lost 4 bases and the V segment lost 7 bases, leaving 10 bases of the junction unmatched. The CDR3: CASDRGRRGGNTIYF. The CDR3 DNA reads TGTGCCTCTGACAGGGGGCGCAGAGGAGGAAACACCATATATTTT.

This chain joins TRBV19 and TRBJ2-3, with 10 bases matching TRBD2. This CDR3 region has 14 residues. With V trimmed by 5 bases and J by 4 bases, 3 bases remained unmatched. Germline CDR1 and CDR2: LNHDA and SQIVND (reference sequence). The CDR3 sequence: CASSAGTSADTQYF. The CDR3 DNA reads TGTGCCAGTAGTGCCGGGACTAGCGCAGATACGCAGTATTTT.

This chain connects TRBV7-2 to TRBJ1-3, with TRBD1 matching over 9 bases. V lost 4 bases and J lost 4; bases outside the gene matches: 5. There are 15 residues in the CDR3. The V gene's germline CDR1 is SGHTA and CDR2 FQGNSA. CDR3 protein: CASSSPTGGGNTIYF. CDR3 nucleotide sequence: TGTGCCAGCAGCTCACCAACAGGGGGCGGAAACACCATATATTTT.

The chain links TRBV5-1 to TRBJ2-3, with TRBD2 identical over 9 bases. Germline V CDR1 and CDR2: SGHRS, YFSETQ. CDR3 length equals 15 residues. Unmatched junction bases numbered 6, after V lost 1 base and J lost 6 bases. CDR3 loop: CASSLFVAGVDTQYF. The CDR3 DNA is TGCGCCAGCAGCTTGTTTGTAGCGGGAGTTGATACGCAGTATTTT.

The J gene is TRBJ2-2, the V gene TRBV27; 13 bases fit TRBD2. The junction had 13 bases not matched to a gene; V was cut back by 1 base and J by 8 bases. The germline CDR1 and CDR2 sequences are MNHEY and SMNVEV (reference sequence). The CDR3 has 19 residues. As DNA, the CDR3 is TGTGCCAGCAGTTTATATCTCCGCTCCGGGGGACTAGCGGGAGGGGAGCTGTTTTTT. Its translation: CASSLYLRSGGLAGGELFF.

This chain joins TRBV10-1 and TRBJ2-3, with 9 positions matching TRBD2. Germline loops: CDR1 WNHNN, CDR2 SYGVQD (reference sequence). This CDR3 region has 16 residues. The J segment lost 1 base and the V segment lost 0 bases, leaving 2 bases of the junction unmatched. The CDR3, as DNA: TGCGCCAGCAGTGAGTCGAGACTAGCGGGCACAGATACGCAGTATTTT. Its protein is CASSESRLAGTDTQYF.

The chain recombines TRBV29-1 with TRBJ2-7, with 10 bases matching TRBD1. V lost 6 bases and J lost 6; bases outside the gene matches: 8. Germline V gene data show CDR1 as SQVTM and CDR2 as ANQGSEA. This CDR3 contains 13 residues. The CDR3 DNA follows: TGCAGCGTCGGGGGACAGGGGACGGTCGAGCAGTACTTC. Its protein is CSVGGQGTVEQYF.

This chain connects TRBV5-4 to TRBJ2-2; D might be TRBD1 (5 bases). Trimming removed 4 bases at V and 6 bases at J, with 16 bases between. CDR1 and CDR2 from the germline V gene are SGHNT and YYREEE (reference sequence). The CDR3 spans 15 residues. The CDR3, as DNA: TGTGCCAGCAGCCCGGCCAGGGCCCGCTCCGGGGAGCTGTTTTTT. This codes for CASSPARARSGELFF.

Notes on this clone: This same CDR3 is encoded by further DNA sequences in the sample. The chain links TRBV7-2 to TRBJ2-7; a possible D gene is TRBD2 (6 bases). Trimming stripped 1 base from V and 0 bases from J, with 10 bases between. The V gene's germline CDR1 is SGHTA and CDR2 FQGNSA. The CDR3 runs to 15 residues. The CDR3 DNA follows: TGTGCCAGCAGCTTAGGCGGCGGGATCTCCTACGAGCAGTACTTC. Protein product: CASSLGGGISYEQYF.

The chain joins TRBV6-1 to TRBJ2-5; unclear D gene. Germline V gene lookup returns CDR1 MNHNS and CDR2 SASEGT. V was cut by 7 bases and J by 4 bases, with 4 bases left in between. This CDR3 is 10 amino acids long. The CDR3: CASMAETQYF. The CDR3 DNA follows: TGTGCCAGCATGGCAGAGACCCAGTACTTC.

Only a few counts were recorded for this clone. The DNA of the CDR3 is TGTGCCAGCAGTCCCGGGACAGAGCCGCAAGCTTTCTTT. Encoded protein: CASSPGTEPQAFF. The chain has TRBV28 and TRBJ1-1; TRBD1 agrees at 7 bases. The CDR3 contains 13 residues. Germline CDR1 reads MDHEN; CDR2 reads SYDVKM. After removal of 5 bases from V and 9 bases from J, the junction contained 9 bases not matched to a gene.

V and J are TRBV11-2 and TRBJ2-7, with D possibly being TRBD1 (6 bases). This CDR3 contains 15 residues. Trimming pared 1 base from V and 3 bases from J, leaving 13 bases between. Germline V gene lookup returns CDR1 SGHAT and CDR2 FQNNGV. CDR3 coding DNA: TGTGCCAGCAGCTTAGGACAGGCGCGGGTCTACGAGCAGTACTTC. It codes for CASSLGQARVYEQYF.

The chain joins TRBV19 to TRBJ1-1; D is possibly TRBD1 (5 bases). CDR1 LNHDA and CDR2 SQIVND come from the germline V gene (reference sequence). V was shortened by 8 bases and J by 1 base, with 11 bases between the two germline ends. This CDR3 has 13 residues. Here the CDR3 reads CASSDRQNTEAFF. The DNA of the CDR3 is TGTGCCAGTTCCGACAGACAGAACACTGAAGCTTTCTTT.

V is TRBV5-1 and J is TRBJ2-7; 7 bases align to TRBD2. The CDR3 consists of 19 residues. Germline lookup yields CDR1 SGHRS and CDR2 YFSETQ. Trimming cost V 0 bases and J 2 bases; bases outside gene matches: 17. CDR3 amino acids: CASSLAPPGLRIPTYEQYF. The CDR3 DNA follows: TGCGCCAGCAGCTTGGCCCCGCCGGGACTACGTATCCCTACCTACGAGCAGTACTTC.

This rearrangement joins TRBV19 to TRBJ1-1; D call uncertain. The CDR3 is 14 residues long. Germline V gene sequence: CDR1 LNHDA, CDR2 SQIVND (reference sequence). The V end lost 6 bases, the J end lost 1 base, and 12 bases lay between the germline ends. The CDR3, as DNA: TGTGCCAGTAGCTATTCGGGAGCGAACACTGAAGCTTTCTTT. It codes for CASSYSGANTEAFF. Full variable domain (outside the CDR3, taken from reference TRBV19 and TRBJ1-1): DGGITQSPKYLFRKEGQNVTLSCEQNLNHDAMYWYRQDPGQGLRLIYYSQIVNDFQKGDIAEGYSVSREKKESFPLTVTSAQKNPTAFYLCASSYSGANTEAFFGQGTRLTVV.

The count of this clone is one. The chain couples TRBV7-9 to TRBJ2-6, with no clear D. Germline CDR1 is SEHNR and CDR2 is FQNEAQ (reference sequence). This CDR3 spans 13 amino acids. V was cut by 5 bases and J by 5 bases, with 7 bases left in between. CDR3 amino acids: CASSGDRANVLTF. CDR3 coding DNA: TGTGCCAGCAGCGGCGACAGGGCCAACGTCCTGACTTTC. Combining the CDR3 with reference TRBV7-9 and TRBJ2-6 gives the whole variable domain DTGVSQNPRHKITKRGQNVTFRCDPISEHNRLYWYRQTLGQGPEFLTYFQNEAQLEKSRLLSDRFSAERPKGSFSTLEIQRTEQGDSAMYLCASSGDRANVLTFGAGSRLTVL.

This chain joins TRBV28 and TRBJ2-5; TRBD1 aligns across 7 bases. The length of the CDR3 is 12 residues. Germline trimming cut 3 bases from V and 9 bases from J; bases unmatched to any gene: 4. Germline V gene sequence: CDR1 MDHEN, CDR2 SYDVKM. CDR3 DNA sequence: TGTGCCAGCAGTTTCCCAGGACAGGCCCAGTACTTC. Translating it yields CASSFPGQAQYF.

The chain couples TRBV2 to TRBJ1-4; 8 positions match TRBD1. The CDR3 covers 14 residues. Looked up from germline, CDR1 is SNHLY and CDR2 is FYNNEI. With V trimmed by 8 bases and J by 4 bases, 6 bases remained unmatched. The CDR3 DNA follows: TGTGCCAGCGGCTGGACAGGGTATAATGAAAAACTGTTTTTT. Protein sequence: CASGWTGYNEKLFF.

This chain links TRBV4-1 with TRBJ1-2, with TRBD1 as a possible D gene (5 bases). The V end lost 4 bases, the J end lost 3 bases, and 18 bases lay between the germline ends. CDR1 is MGHRA and CDR2 is YSYEKL in the germline V gene. The CDR3 loop spans 16 amino acids. The CDR3 DNA sequence: TGCGCCAGCAGCCCCCCAGGTGGTTGGGGCGACTATGGCTACACCTTC. Its protein is CASSPPGGWGDYGYTF.

The sample holds a few counts of this clone. The chain couples TRBV28 to TRBJ1-5, with D possibly being TRBD1 (6 bases). The CDR3 has 14 residues. Per the germline V gene, CDR1 is MDHEN and CDR2 is SYDVKM. The V gene lost 5 bases and the J gene lost 12 bases, with 20 bases spanning the gap. In nucleotides, the CDR3 is TGTGCCAGCAGTCGTAGTTCAGGGGATGGGGACCAGCATTTT. It codes for CASSRSSGDGDQHF. Full variable domain (outside the CDR3, taken from reference TRBV28 and TRBJ1-5): DVKVTQSSRYLVKRTGEKVFLECVQDMDHENMFWYRQDPGLGLRLIYFSYDVKMKEKGDIPEGYSVSREKKERFSLILESASTNQTSMYLCASSRSSGDGDQHFGDGTRLSIL.